The clone carrying this T cell receptor beta chain came up a few times. The antigen is unknown. Primers used in a second PCR of roughly 7 to 12 cycles were a sample-barcoded 5' primer and a J-beta primer mix. A minimum of 2.5 million CDR3-containing paired-end reads was obtained for each sample. TCRdb analysed the 5' RACE reads with MiXCR anew, one entry per CDR3 protein. This sample carries some 1.6 million distinct CDR3 sequences, about 32% of them seen once, and the ten largest clones take 10% to 12%. CDR3 size: 14 residues. V lost 1 base, J lost 1 base, and 1 base stayed unmatched. Germline assignment: CDR1 SGHRS and CDR2 YFSETQ. Each sample had at least 6 million PBMCs isolated. These data come from a study of blood T cells in healthy people across ages. Study outcomes and limitations: Among long-lived donors, naive CD4+ cells were more numerous and diversity higher than in aged donors. Estimated diversity that came from one million T cells was considered an underestimate.

The rearrangement uses TRBV5-1 and TRBJ2-5; 7 bases are shared with TRBD1. The sequencing sample was made of blood. The TCR comes from a woman aged 25 to 45 in good health. The CDR3 is CASSLWDSQETQYF. DNA for the CDR3: TGCGCCAGCAGCTTGTGGGACAGCCAAGAGACCCAGTACTTC.